The T cell receptor (beta chain) described here comes from a study of T cell responses to AZD1222 COVID-19 vaccine. Points from the study as a whole: The donor cohort was predominantly white British with a female majority, and clonal diversity may have been underestimated. Baseline antibody screening turned up just six seropositive AZD1222 recipients. In all cases, repertoires were sampled only after the peak T cell response. Spike-spanning, vaccine-associated CD4 TCRs were dominant at 160-218 and 743-854.

Regarding this clone: The antigen is undetermined.

V shed 6 bases and J shed 3 bases, with 14 bases lying between them. Per germline, CDR1 LNHDA and CDR2 SQIVND (reference sequence). This CDR3 spans 14 amino acids. Data came from immunoSEQ multiplex PCR; TCRdb stores just in-frame clones and leaves some out. The data contain about 130,000 clones, more than 85% of them seen just once; the ten biggest clones take up under 3.5%. The sequence came from an adult in good health. V is TRBV19 and J is TRBJ2-5; D not resolved. Material: peripheral blood, obtained on day 0 of AZD1222 vaccination. The CDR3 loop is CASSKGQDEETQYF. In nucleotides, the CDR3 is TGTGCCAGTAGCAAAGGGCAGGACGAAGAGACCCAGTACTTC.